Following are 30 T cell receptor beta chains from one sample sequenced in a study of CD8 T cells in Susac syndrome. With random hexamers, roughly 0.5 to 1 ug RNA was reverse transcribed. TCRdb independently ran MiXCR on the immunoSEQ multiplex PCR reads; one entry per CDR3 protein. Here the sample spans 200,000 to 250,000 distinct CDR3 sequences, around 93% being singletons. The material sequenced was CD4+ T cells from PBMCs. These receptors were taken from a human donor with multiple sclerosis.

This clonotype was seen only once. This chain links TRBV14 with TRBJ1-3, with TRBD1 as a possible D gene (5 bases). The CDR3 runs to 14 residues. The germline gives CDR1 SGHDN, CDR2 FVKESK. The V gene lost 6 bases and the J gene lost 5 bases, with 14 bases spanning the gap. CDR3 in DNA: TGTGCCAGCAGTCGCGCGGGGGTTCGAAACACCATATATTTT. This translates into CASSRAGVRNTIYF.

V gene TRBV20-1 combines with J gene TRBJ1-3, with 10 bases lining up with TRBD1. The CDR3 has 14 residues. The germline V gene has CDR1 DFQATT and CDR2 SNEGSKA (reference sequence). Losses at the gene ends were 3 bases for V and 4 bases for J; bases not matched to a gene: 3. In nucleotides, the CDR3 is TGCAGTGCTAGGGGGACAGGGGCAGGAAACACCATATATTTT. This translates into CSARGTGAGNTIYF.

The chain carries TRBV6-2 or TRBV6-3 and TRBJ2-7, with 7 bases lining up with TRBD1. The CDR3 runs to 12 residues. CDR1 and CDR2 from the germline V gene are MNHEY and SVGEGT. The V gene end was trimmed by 10 bases and the J gene end by 2 bases; junction bases not matched to a gene: 5. CDR3 coding DNA: TGTGCCACCCGACAGGGTGCCTACGAGCAGTACGTC. Translated, it gives CATRQGAYEQYV.

V gene TRBV20-1 combines with J gene TRBJ2-7, with TRBD2 identical over 10 bases. The CDR3 runs 14 residues. J gave up 5 bases and V 6 bases, and 10 bases lay outside the gene matches. Germline CDR1 reads DFQATT; CDR2 reads SNEGSKA (reference sequence). CDR3 loop: CSALAGVGSDEQYV. CDR3 bases: TGCAGTGCCCTAGCGGGAGTCGGTTCTGACGAGCAGTACGTC.

The chain combines TRBV6-6 with TRBJ2-7, with TRBD2 identical over 7 bases. CDR1 and CDR2 from the germline V gene are MNHNY and SVGAGI (reference sequence). After removal of 4 bases from V and 1 base from J, the junction contained 4 bases not matched to a gene. The length of the CDR3 is 14 residues. The CDR3 sequence is CASSSGGGSYEQYF. CDR3 DNA: TGTGCCAGCAGTTCTGGGGGGGGGTCCTACGAGCAGTACTTC.

This rearrangement joins TRBV10-3 to TRBJ1-1; maybe TRBD1 (6 bases). Germline values: CDR1 ENHRY, CDR2 SYGVKD. V lost 0 bases to trimming and J lost 6 bases, with 14 bases between them. The CDR3 is 15 residues long. CDR3: CAISESGGRSAEAFF. The CDR3 DNA reads TGTGCCATCAGTGAGTCCGGGGGGCGTTCGGCTGAAGCTTTCTTT.

The chain employs TRBV28 and TRBJ2-7; maybe TRBD2 (6 bases). The CDR3 consists of 15 residues. Per the germline V gene, CDR1 is MDHEN and CDR2 is SYDVKM. V gave up 4 bases and J gave up 4 bases, with 17 bases separating them. The CDR3, as DNA: TGTGCCAGCAGTTCACCGGGACTGGGACCGTACGAGCAGTACTTC. This sequence encodes CASSSPGLGPYEQYF.

The rearrangement uses TRBV4-1 and TRBJ2-3; D call uncertain. Germline-derived CDR1 and CDR2 are MGHRA and YSYEKL. Trimming stripped 0 bases from V and 5 bases from J, with 6 bases between. This CDR3 spans 13 amino acids. The DNA of the CDR3 is TGCGCCAGCAGCCAAGATCAAAAAGATACGCAGTATTTT. Translating it yields CASSQDQKDTQYF.

V gene TRBV20-1 combines with J gene TRBJ2-2; 8 nucleotides align to TRBD2. From germline, CDR1 is DFQATT and CDR2 SNEGSKA (reference sequence). The V and J ends lost 6 bases and 0 bases, in that order; junction bases with no gene match: 12. The CDR3 spans 17 residues. As DNA, the CDR3 is TGCAGTGCCATCGGGGGTAGCGGGGCTTCGAACACCGGGGAGCTGTTTTTT. Its translation is CSAIGGSGASNTGELFF.

The chain links TRBV10-2 to TRBJ1-4, with TRBD1 matching over 8 bases. This CDR3 is built from 14 residues. Germline CDR1 and CDR2: WSHSY and SAAADI. Trimming took 5 bases from V and 6 from J; bases not matched to a gene: 5. The CDR3: CASSPTTGDEKLFF. CDR3 sequence (DNA): TGCGCCAGCAGTCCGACGACAGGGGATGAAAAACTGTTTTTT.

This sequence joins TRBV19 and TRBJ1-2; D uncertain. Deletions cut 3 bases from V and 0 bases from J, with 11 bases between. This CDR3 spans 15 amino acids. Germline V gene data show CDR1 as LNHDA and CDR2 as SQIVND (reference sequence). CDR3 nucleotide sequence: TGTGCCAGTAGTATCTCGGGCAGAACTAACTATGGCTACACCTTC. Protein sequence: CASSISGRTNYGYTF.

The rearrangement links TRBV19 to TRBJ2-7; no firm D call. The ends were cut back, 3 bases at V and 1 base at J, with 7 bases in the middle. This CDR3 is built from 13 residues. Germline V gene lookup returns CDR1 LNHDA and CDR2 SQIVND (reference sequence). This CDR3 is CASSMAVSYEQYF. CDR3 sequence (DNA): TGTGCCAGTAGTATGGCAGTTTCCTACGAGCAGTACTTC.

This clonotype was seen only a few times. The chain couples TRBV7-2 to TRBJ2-3, with D hard to call. Germline V gene lookup returns CDR1 SGHTA and CDR2 FQGNSA. Trimming shortened V by 5 bases and J by 0 bases, and 3 bases separated the two germline ends. The CDR3 has 12 amino acids. The CDR3 protein is CASSQSTDTQYF. In nucleotides, the CDR3 is TGTGCCAGCAGCCAGAGCACAGATACGCAGTATTTT. Looking up the rest from reference TRBV7-2 and TRBJ2-3 gives the full variable domain: GAGVSQSPSNKVTEKGKDVELRCDPISGHTALYWYRQSLGQGLEFLIYFQGNSAPDKSGLPSDRFSAERTGGSVSTLTIQRTQQEDSAVYLCASSQSTDTQYFGPGTRLTVL.

The chain links TRBV2 to TRBJ2-2, with D possibly TRBD1 on 6 matching bases. Trimming shortened V by 4 bases and J by 6 bases, and 12 bases separated the two germline ends. The CDR3 runs 14 residues. Germline CDR1 is SNHLY and CDR2 is FYNNEI. The CDR3, as DNA: TGTGCCAGCAGTGTACAGGGCGGTTCCGGGGAGCTGTTTTTT. Protein product: CASSVQGGSGELFF.

The chain combines TRBV20-1 with TRBJ2-1; TRBD2 matches at 9 bases. The germline V gene has CDR1 DFQATT and CDR2 SNEGSKA (reference sequence). The CDR3 contains 12 residues. DNA of the CDR3: TGCACGACCGGGACTAGCATCTATGAGCAGTTCTTC. Protein: CTTGTSIYEQFF.

This chain links TRBV20-1 with TRBJ1-5; D uncertain. Germline CDR1 and CDR2: DFQATT and SNEGSKA (reference sequence). This CDR3 has 13 residues. Trimming shortened V by 4 bases and J by 6 bases, and 13 bases separated the two germline ends. The CDR3: CSANGGPGQPQHF. In DNA, the CDR3 is TGCAGTGCTAATGGCGGTCCGGGTCAGCCCCAGCATTTT.

The chain is built from TRBV20-1 and TRBJ2-3; D perhaps matches TRBD1 (5 bases). The CDR3 runs to 13 residues. V was trimmed by 0 bases and J by 6 bases, leaving 10 bases between them. Germline V gene lookup returns CDR1 DFQATT and CDR2 SNEGSKA (reference sequence). The CDR3 region has the DNA TGCAGTGCTAGAGATTCCAGGGTCGATACGCAGTATTTT. Amino acids: CSARDSRVDTQYF.

This rearrangement joins TRBV14 to TRBJ1-2; D not resolved. Germline CDR1 is SGHDN and CDR2 is FVKESK. The CDR3 totals 16 residues. The V end was cut by 1 base, the J end by 1 base, with 13 bases between. In nucleotides, the CDR3 is TGTGCCAGCAGCCAAGTAAGAGGACCGAGTAACTATGGCTACACCTTC. Residues: CASSQVRGPSNYGYTF.

V and J are TRBV5-1 and TRBJ1-6; tentative D call: TRBD1 (6 bases). The ends were cut back, 2 bases at V and 7 bases at J, with 10 bases in the middle. This CDR3 spans 14 amino acids. CDR1 SGHRS and CDR2 YFSETQ come from the germline V gene. CDR3 DNA sequence: TGCGCCAGCAGCTTACAGGGACCGAATTCACCCCTCCACTTT. This sequence encodes CASSLQGPNSPLHF.

The chain uses TRBV30 and TRBJ2-1, with D possibly TRBD2 on 5 matching bases. The CDR3 contains 16 residues. The germline gives CDR1 GTSNPN, CDR2 SVGIG (reference sequence). Trimming pared 0 bases from V and 5 bases from J, leaving 17 bases between. The CDR3 reads CAWSVQGLESNNEQFF. The CDR3 DNA reads as TGTGCCTGGAGTGTACAAGGACTTGAATCGAACAATGAGCAGTTCTTC.

The V gene is TRBV5-1, the J gene TRBJ2-1; 11 bases are shared with TRBD1. The V gene end was trimmed by 4 bases and the J gene end by 8 bases; junction bases not matched to a gene: 8. The CDR3 is 15 residues long. Germline V CDR1 and CDR2: SGHRS, YFSETQ. The CDR3 DNA sequence: TGCGCCAGCAGCACCGGACAGGGGGCTGTCTATGAGCAGTTCTTC. Protein sequence: CASSTGQGAVYEQFF.

V and J are TRBV5-6 and TRBJ2-7; 9 bases match TRBD2. V was clipped by 1 base and J by 4 bases; unmatched bases: 3. Germline CDR1 SGHDT, CDR2 YYEEEE. This CDR3 has 14 amino acids. CDR3 in DNA: TGTGCCAGCAGCTTGTTACTAGCGGGTTACGAGCAGTACGTC. Residues: CASSLLLAGYEQYV.

J is TRBJ2-3 and V is TRBV7-9; 9 bases map to TRBD2. With 6 bases clipped from V and 4 bases from J, the junction kept 17 bases outside the gene matches. The CDR3 sequence is 18 residues long. Per the germline V gene, CDR1 is SEHNR and CDR2 is FQNEAQ (reference sequence). CDR3 sequence (DNA): TGTGCCAGCAGTCATTTAGGTGATAGCGGGAGTGTGTCAGATACGCAGTATTTT. As protein: CASSHLGDSGSVSDTQYF.

This chain links TRBV11-3 with TRBJ2-1; D possibly uses TRBD1 or TRBD2 (5 bases each). Trimming left V 6 bases short and J 6 bases short, with 12 bases between. The CDR3 is made up of 13 amino acids. Germline-derived CDR1 and CDR2 are SGHNT and YENEEA. The CDR3 spells CASSPGGFNEQFF. The CDR3 DNA follows: TGTGCCAGCAGTCCTGGGGGATTCAATGAGCAGTTCTTC.

The chain joins TRBV5-4 to TRBJ1-2; 7 bases match TRBD1. Germline CDR1 and CDR2: SGHNT and YYREEE (reference sequence). Trimming at V came to 0 bases and at J to 5 bases, leaving 4 bases not matched to a gene. This CDR3 has 14 residues. This CDR3 is CASSLETGKYGYTF. In nucleotides, the CDR3 is TGTGCCAGCAGCTTGGAGACAGGGAAGTATGGCTACACCTTC.

The chain recombines TRBV28 with TRBJ1-1, with 9 bases aligning to TRBD1. Germline V gene lookup returns CDR1 MDHEN and CDR2 SYDVKM. Trimming at V came to 6 bases and at J to 5 bases, leaving 4 bases not matched to a gene. CDR3 size: 13 residues. In nucleotides, the CDR3 is TGTGCCAGCAGAACAGGGGGCGTTACTGAAGCTTTCTTT. Encoded protein: CASRTGGVTEAFF. Together with reference TRBV28 and TRBJ1-1, the CDR3 gives the full variable domain: DVKVTQSSRYLVKRTGEKVFLECVQDMDHENMFWYRQDPGLGLRLIYFSYDVKMKEKGDIPEGYSVSREKKERFSLILESASTNQTSMYLCASRTGGVTEAFFGQGTRLTVV.

This clonotype was detected a few times. The V gene is TRBV2, the J gene TRBJ2-7; TRBD1 matches 8 bases. The CDR3 sequence is 14 residues long. Per germline, CDR1 SNHLY and CDR2 FYNNEI. The trim removed 6 bases at V and 5 bases at J, leaving 9 bases unmatched. CDR3 sequence: CASRDQGARDEQYF. CDR3 DNA sequence: TGTGCCAGCAGGGACCAGGGGGCGCGGGACGAGCAGTACTTC.

This sequence joins TRBV6-6 and TRBJ1-1; 8 bases are a match to TRBD1. CDR3 length: 16 amino acids. The trim removed 0 bases at V and 4 bases at J, leaving 7 bases unmatched. CDR1 MNHNY and CDR2 SVGAGI come from the germline V gene (reference sequence). The CDR3 bases are TGTGCCAGCAGTTACTCTGACAGGGGACATGGCACTGAAGCTTTCTTT. It yields the protein CASSYSDRGHGTEAFF.

The chain has TRBV29-1 and TRBJ2-3; 10 bases line up with TRBD1. CDR1 and CDR2 from the germline V gene are SQVTM and ANQGSEA. This CDR3 is 13 amino acids long. Trimming at V came to 6 bases and at J to 3 bases, leaving 3 bases not matched to a gene. The CDR3, as DNA: TGCAGCGTGGGACAGGGGAATACAGATACGCAGTATTTT. It is translated as CSVGQGNTDTQYF.

V usage is TRBV2 and J usage is TRBJ1-1, with D uncertain. Germline V gene sequence: CDR1 SNHLY, CDR2 FYNNEI. This CDR3 contains 14 residues. Trimming took 2 bases from V and 3 from J, leaving 10 bases between them. In DNA, the CDR3 is TGTGCCAGCAGTGAATGGAGGGCTCACACTGAAGCTTTCTTT. Translating it yields CASSEWRAHTEAFF.